This is a list of T cell receptor beta chains from one sample in a study of cytomegalovirus exposure and HLA in healthy donors. Data came from immunoSEQ multiplex PCR; TCRdb stores just in-frame clones and leaves some out. The sample includes 150,000 to 200,000 clones, roughly 78% seen only once; the top ten take roughly 13%. Specimen: PBMCs. Every receptor here comes from a woman aged 45-60 years in good health and CMV-seropositive. The conserved cysteine and the conserved F or W are not part of the CDR3 here. The size entry is marked missing in some rows and otherwise reads once, few, many or a size class.

cdr3_aa	v_call	j_call	clone_size
ASSYRDLPLF	TRBV5-4	TRBJ2-1	.
ASSLQADTQY	TRBV7-9	TRBJ2-3	.
ASRRTGALEKLF	TRBV6-5	TRBJ1-4	few
ASRTGVDQPQH	TRBV6-1	TRBJ1-5	.
ASRLTGLGQPQH	TRBV6-5	TRBJ1-5	.
ASSSPGGGAGYT	TRBV9	TRBJ1-2	.
ASRRQGLNTGELF	TRBV4-1	TRBJ2-2	.
ASSPQGGETQY	TRBV11-2	TRBJ2-5	.
ASSSRGQDTDTQY	TRBV11-3	TRBJ2-3	few
ASSQGGLRNTEAF	TRBV23-1	TRBJ1-1	.
ASSSKIAGGETQY	TRBV7-9	TRBJ2-5	.
ASTLEGNNSPLH	TRBV5-6	TRBJ1-6	.
ASSQAGTGYGNTIY	TRBV9	TRBJ1-3	.